The sequence of this TCR beta chain was determined in a study of graft-versus-host responses after intestinal transplantation. Study information: Recipients got multivisceral, liver-intestinal, or isolated intestinal transplants. Recipients uniformly received anti-thymocyte globulin induction, followed by tacrolimus and steroids for approximately 3 years. The study's findings and limits: HvG clone declines early post-transplant were associated with peak circulating GvH levels.

This table comes from immunoSEQ multiplex PCR, and its TCRdb copy is limited to in-frame clones, with some not included. The sample carries 23,000 or so clones, about 33% recorded once. The V gene lost 0 bases and the J gene lost 1 base, with 5 bases spanning the gap. The CDR3 length is 13 residues. Germline CDR1 SGDLS, CDR2 YYNGEE. Plating combined approximately 200,000 CFSE-labeled responder cells with approximately 200,000 irradiated, violet-dye-labeled stimulator cells. Researchers sorted proliferating CFSE-low CD3+CD4+ and CD3+CD8+ responders once the reaction had finished. This chain uses TRBV9 with TRBJ2-7; the D is unclear. The sequenced sample was alloreactive CD8+ T cells from a mixed lymphocyte reaction culture, obtained before intestinal transplant. Described subset: CFSE-low proliferating T cells sorted from approximately 6-day pre-transplant mixed lymphocyte reaction (GvH or HvG direction). The clonotype was recovered from a human patient who received an intestinal transplant. CDR3 coding DNA: TGTGCCAGCAGCGTAGATGGGTCCTACGAGCAGTACTTC. Its protein is CASSVDGSYEQYF.